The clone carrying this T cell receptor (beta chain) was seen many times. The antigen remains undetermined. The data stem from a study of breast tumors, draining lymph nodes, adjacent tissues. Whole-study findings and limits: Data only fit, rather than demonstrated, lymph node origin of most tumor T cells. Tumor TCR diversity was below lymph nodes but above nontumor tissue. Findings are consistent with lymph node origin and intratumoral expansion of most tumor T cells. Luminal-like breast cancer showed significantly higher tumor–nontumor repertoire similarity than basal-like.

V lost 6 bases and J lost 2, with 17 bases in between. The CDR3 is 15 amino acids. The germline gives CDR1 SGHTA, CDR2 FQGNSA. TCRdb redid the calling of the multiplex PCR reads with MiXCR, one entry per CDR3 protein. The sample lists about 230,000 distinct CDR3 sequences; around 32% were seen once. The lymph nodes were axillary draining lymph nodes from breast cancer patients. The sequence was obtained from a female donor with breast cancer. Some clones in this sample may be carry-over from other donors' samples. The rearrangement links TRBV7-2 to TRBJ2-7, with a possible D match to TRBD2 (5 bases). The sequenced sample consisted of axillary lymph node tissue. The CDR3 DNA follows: TGTGCCAGCAGAATAAGCGGAACCCCTACCTACGAGCAGTACTTC. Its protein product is CASRISGTPTYEQYF. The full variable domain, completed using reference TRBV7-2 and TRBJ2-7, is GAGVSQSPSNKVTEKGKDVELRCDPISGHTALYWYRQSLGQGLEFLIYFQGNSAPDKSGLPSDRFSAERTGGSVSTLTIQRTQQEDSAVYLCASRISGTPTYEQYFGPGTRLTVT.